Listed here are 2 T cell receptor beta chains from one sample, sequenced in a study of patients and donors after allogeneic stem cell transplantation. TCRdb ran MiXCR on the RT-PCR reads and lists one entry per CDR3 protein. This sample yields about 110,000 distinct CDR3 sequences, of which 35% are seen a single time; around 27% belongs to the top ten. Sequencing used blood, either unsorted or a sorted T cell fraction (not recorded which). The receptors stem from a human donor who was either an allogeneic HSCT recipient or a stem cell or donor lymphocyte infusion donor (not recorded which). It is not recorded whose cells these are; they may come from a transplant donor.

This chain links TRBV6-1 with TRBJ1-3; D remains unclear. The CDR3 covers 15 residues. V lost 3 bases, J lost 0 bases, and 9 bases lay in between. CDR1 and CDR2 from the germline V gene are MNHNS and SASEGT. As DNA, the CDR3 is TGTGCCAGCAGTGAGGCGATGGACTCTGGAAACACCATATATTTT. Translating gives CASSEAMDSGNTIYF.

The sample holds many counts of this clonotype. V usage is TRBV20-1 and J usage is TRBJ1-1; D unresolved. Deletions cut 3 bases from V and 2 bases from J, with 7 bases between. This CDR3 spans 12 amino acids. Looked up from germline, CDR1 is DFQATT and CDR2 is SNEGSKA (reference sequence). CDR3 sequence reads: CSASSGNTEAFF. CDR3 bases: TGCAGTGCTAGCTCCGGTAACACTGAAGCTTTCTTT.